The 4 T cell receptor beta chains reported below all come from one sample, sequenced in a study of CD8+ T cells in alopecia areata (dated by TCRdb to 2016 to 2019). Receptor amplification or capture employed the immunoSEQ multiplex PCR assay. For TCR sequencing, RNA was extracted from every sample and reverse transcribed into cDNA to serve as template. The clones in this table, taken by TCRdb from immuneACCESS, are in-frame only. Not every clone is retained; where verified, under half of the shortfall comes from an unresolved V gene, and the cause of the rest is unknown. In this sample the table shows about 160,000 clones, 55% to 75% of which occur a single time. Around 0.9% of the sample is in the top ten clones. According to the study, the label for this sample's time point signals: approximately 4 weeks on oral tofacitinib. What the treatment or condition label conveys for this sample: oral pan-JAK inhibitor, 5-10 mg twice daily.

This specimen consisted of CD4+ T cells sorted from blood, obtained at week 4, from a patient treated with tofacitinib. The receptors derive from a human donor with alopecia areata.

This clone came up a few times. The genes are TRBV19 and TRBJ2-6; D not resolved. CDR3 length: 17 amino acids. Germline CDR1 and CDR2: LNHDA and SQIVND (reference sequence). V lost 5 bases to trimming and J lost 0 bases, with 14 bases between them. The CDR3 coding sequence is TGTGCCAGTAGTCCCACAGCCCTGAGCTCTGGGGCCAACGTCCTGACTTTC. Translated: CASSPTALSSGANVLTF.

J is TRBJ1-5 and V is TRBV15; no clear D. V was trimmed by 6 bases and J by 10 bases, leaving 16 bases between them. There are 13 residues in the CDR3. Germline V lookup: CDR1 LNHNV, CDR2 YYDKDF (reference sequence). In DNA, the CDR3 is TGTGCCACCAGTAACTTTAATTATGGTCCCCAGCATTTT. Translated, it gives CATSNFNYGPQHF.

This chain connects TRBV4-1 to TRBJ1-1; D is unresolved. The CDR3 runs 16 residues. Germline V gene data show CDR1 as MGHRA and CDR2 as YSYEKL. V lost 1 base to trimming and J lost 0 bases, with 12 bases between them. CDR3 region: CASSQVTATLNTEAFF. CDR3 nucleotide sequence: TGCGCCAGCAGCCAAGTTACCGCAACCTTGAACACTGAAGCTTTCTTT.

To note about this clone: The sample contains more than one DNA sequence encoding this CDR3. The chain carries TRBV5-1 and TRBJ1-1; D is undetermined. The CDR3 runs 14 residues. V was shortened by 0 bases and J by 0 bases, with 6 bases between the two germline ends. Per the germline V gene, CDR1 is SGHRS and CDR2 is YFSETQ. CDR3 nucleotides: TGCGCCAGCAGCTTGGACCGAATGAACACTGAAGCTTTCTTT. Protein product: CASSLDRMNTEAFF.